This TCR beta chain was observed in a study of blood T cell repertoires in COVID-19. With 5 bases clipped from V and 2 bases from J, the junction kept 3 bases outside the gene matches. The CDR3 contains 14 residues. CDR1 is WNHNN and CDR2 is SYGVQD in the germline V gene (reference sequence). Here immunoSEQ multiplex PCR was the method, and the copy in TCRdb shows in-frame clones only, minus some. The sample includes tens of thousands of clones, more than 65% of them seen just once. The material sequenced was peripheral blood. This sequence joins TRBV10-1 and TRBJ2-1, with 7 positions matching TRBD2. This receptor was taken from a woman aged 60-70 years with acute or convalescent COVID-19. Here the CDR3 reads CASSSGVPYNEQFF. The CDR3 DNA reads as TGCGCCAGCAGTAGCGGGGTGCCCTACAATGAGCAGTTCTTC.